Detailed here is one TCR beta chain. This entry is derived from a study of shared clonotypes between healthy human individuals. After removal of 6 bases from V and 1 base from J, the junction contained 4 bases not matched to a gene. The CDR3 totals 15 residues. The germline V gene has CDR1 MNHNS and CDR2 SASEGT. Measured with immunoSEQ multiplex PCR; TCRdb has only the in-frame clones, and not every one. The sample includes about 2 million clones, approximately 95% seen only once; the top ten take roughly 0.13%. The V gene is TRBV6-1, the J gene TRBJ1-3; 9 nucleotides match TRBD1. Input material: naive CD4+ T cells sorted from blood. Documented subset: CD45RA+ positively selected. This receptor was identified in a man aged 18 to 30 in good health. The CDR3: CASRDRGISGNTIYF. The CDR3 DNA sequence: TGTGCCAGCAGGGACAGGGGTATTTCTGGAAACACCATATATTTT.